These 25 T cell receptor beta chains originate from one sample sequenced in a study of blood T cell repertoires in COVID-19 (dated by TCRdb to the early 2020s). Receptor amplification or capture employed the immunoSEQ multiplex PCR assay. TCRdb took this table from immuneACCESS and kept in-frame rearrangements with V and J called. Such tables lack part of the clones; where checked against another copy, unresolved V genes explain under half of the gap, and the rest is unexplained. The sample table contains 380,000 or so clones; only one count was recorded for about 80% of them. The ten largest account for about 1.2% of the sample. Sequenced material: peripheral blood. These receptors all come from a human donor with acute or convalescent COVID-19. The donor label of this sample is uncertain.

This sequence joins TRBV5-1 and TRBJ1-6; D gene unclear. Between the trimmed V and J ends, which lost 4 bases and 6 bases, there was a span of 11 bases. Per the germline V gene, CDR1 is SGHRS and CDR2 is YFSETQ. This CDR3 region has 14 residues. The CDR3 region is CASSTGTPNSPLHF. The CDR3 DNA sequence: TGCGCCAGCAGCACGGGTACGCCTAATTCACCCCTCCACTTT.

V is TRBV2 and J is TRBJ1-2; D possibly corresponds to TRBD1 (6 bases). Germline loops: CDR1 SNHLY, CDR2 FYNNEI. The CDR3 length is 13 residues. V lost 5 bases to trimming and J lost 5 bases, with 12 bases between them. In nucleotides, the CDR3 is TGTGCCAGCAGTCTCGGACAGCGATATGGCTACACCTTC. It codes for CASSLGQRYGYTF.

This chain links TRBV19 with TRBJ1-2, with 8 bases that match TRBD1. Unmatched junction bases numbered 7, after V lost 9 bases and J lost 4 bases. CDR1 is LNHDA, CDR2 SQIVND, per germline (reference sequence). CDR3 length equals 13 residues. CDR3 residues: CASAGQGGYGYTF. The CDR3, as DNA: TGTGCCAGCGCCGGACAGGGCGGCTATGGCTACACCTTC.

This chain joins TRBV6-5 and TRBJ2-4; tentatively, D is TRBD2 (5 bases). CDR1 is MNHEY and CDR2 is SVGAGI in the germline V gene. The CDR3 consists of 15 residues. The germline V and J ends were trimmed by 8 bases and 0 bases, with 14 bases remaining between them. The CDR3 DNA sequence: TGTGCCAGCGTCCAGGCGGGCCTAGCCAAAAACATTCAGTACTTC. Its translation: CASVQAGLAKNIQYF.

This clone is a singleton in its sample. In DNA, the CDR3 is TGTGCCATCAGTGGGGGACTAGCGGGAGTGTCGACCTACGAGCAGTACTTC. Protein: CAISGGLAGVSTYEQYF. This chain joins TRBV10-3 and TRBJ2-7, with 14 bases matching TRBD2. V lost 4 bases, J lost 2 bases, and 7 bases stayed unmatched. This CDR3 contains 17 residues. Per the germline V gene, CDR1 is ENHRY and CDR2 is SYGVKD.

The V and J genes are TRBV3-1 (or the pseudogene TRBV3-2) and TRBJ1-4, with a weak D call TRBD1 (6 bases). Germline loops: CDR1 LGHDT, CDR2 YNNKEL (reference sequence). Trimming cost V 5 bases and J 7 bases, with 14 bases left between them. CDR3 length: 14 amino acids. Here the CDR3 DNA reads TGTGCCAGCAGCTCTAGGACAGCTATTGAAAAACTGTTTTTT. This codes for CASSSRTAIEKLFF.

The CDR3 DNA follows: TGTGAAAACCGGGGGACGAACACCGGGGAGCTGTTTTTT. Protein sequence: CENRGTNTGELFF. The rearrangement joins TRBV21-1 to TRBJ2-2; TRBD2, the table's D call, lacks a check against the DNA. TRBV21-1 is shown as a pseudogene. This CDR3 spans 13 amino acids.

V and J are TRBV30 and TRBJ2-7; weak D call: TRBD2 (5 bases). The CDR3 sequence is 12 residues long. V shed 2 bases and J shed 5 bases, with 10 bases lying between them. Germline V gene sequence: CDR1 GTSNPN, CDR2 SVGIG (reference sequence). CDR3 nucleotides: TGTGCCTGGAGTCCCGGGAACCACGAGCAGTACTTC. Translating it yields CAWSPGNHEQYF. Using reference TRBV30 and TRBJ2-7 for the parts outside the CDR3, the full variable domain is SQTIHQWPATLVQPVGSPLSLECTVEGTSNPNLYWYRQAAGRGLQLLFYSVGIGQISSEVPQNLSASRPQDRQFILSSKKLLLSDSGFYLCAWSPGNHEQYFGPGTRLTVT.

The chain is built from TRBV11-3 and TRBJ2-2; 8 bases are a match to TRBD2. The CDR3 runs to 15 residues. V shed 2 bases, J shed 1 base, and the junction held 0 bases outside the gene matches. Germline CDR1 SGHNT, CDR2 YENEEA. The DNA for the CDR3 is TGTGCCAGCAGCTTACTAGCGGGGAACACCGGGGAGCTGTTTTTT. It encodes CASSLLAGNTGELFF.

The CDR3 bases are TGTGCTAGTGGGGTGACTCGGACTAGCGGAAACAAAAACATTCAGTACTTC. Protein: CASGVTRTSGNKNIQYF. The genes are TRBV12-5 and TRBJ2-4, with 10 bases lining up with TRBD2. Germline V gives CDR1 LGHNT, CDR2 FRNRAP. V lost 6 bases and J lost 3; bases outside the gene matches: 11. The CDR3 contains 17 residues.

This chain connects TRBV9 to TRBJ1-1; TRBD1 is a possible D gene (6 bases). CDR3 size: 16 residues. V shed 3 bases and J shed 1 base, with 16 bases lying between them. Germline V CDR1 and CDR2: SGDLS, YYNGEE. The CDR3 bases are TGTGCCAGCAGCGCCGATCACAGGGTACAGAACACTGAAGCTTTCTTT. Residues: CASSADHRVQNTEAFF.

V usage is TRBV5-4 and J usage is TRBJ1-6; TRBD1 matches 9 bases. This CDR3 has 15 amino acids. Germline CDR1 reads SGHNT; CDR2 reads YYREEE (reference sequence). Germline trimming cut 2 bases from V and 5 bases from J; bases unmatched to any gene: 2. CDR3 loop: CASSFRQGDNSPLHF. The CDR3 DNA reads as TGTGCCAGCAGCTTCCGACAGGGGGATAATTCACCCCTCCACTTT.

The J gene is TRBJ2-2, the V gene TRBV7-2; TRBD2 agrees at 8 bases. Germline V gives CDR1 SGHTA, CDR2 FQGNSA. CDR3 length equals 16 residues. V shed 0 bases and J 6 bases; nucleotides not matched to a gene: 6. The CDR3 spells CASSLATQAGAGELFF. In nucleotides, the CDR3 is TGTGCCAGCAGCTTAGCCACACAAGCGGGAGCCGGGGAGCTGTTTTTT.

The chain couples TRBV30 to TRBJ1-1; D is perhaps TRBD1 (6 bases). The CDR3 has 13 amino acids. With 7 bases removed from V and 1 base from J, the gap between germline ends came to 13 bases. Germline lookup yields CDR1 GTSNPN and CDR2 SVGIG (reference sequence). CDR3 bases: TGTGCCTTGAACAGGGAAGCGAACACTGAAGCTTTCTTT. This sequence encodes CALNREANTEAFF.

The genes are TRBV29-1 and TRBJ2-5, with 7 bases aligning to TRBD2. Trimming at V came to 4 bases and at J to 3 bases, leaving 8 bases not matched to a gene. This CDR3 has 14 residues. CDR1 is SQVTM, CDR2 ANQGSEA, per germline. The CDR3 sequence: CSVGGGLTKETQYF. CDR3 bases: TGCAGCGTTGGGGGGGGACTGACGAAAGAGACCCAGTACTTC. The full variable domain, its missing parts supplied by reference TRBV29-1 and TRBJ2-5, is SAVISQKPSRDICQRGTSLTIQCQVDSQVTMMFWYRQQPGQSLTLIATANQGSEATYESGFVIDKFPISRPNLTFSTLTVSNMSPEDSSIYLCSVGGGLTKETQYFGPGTRLLVL.

J is TRBJ2-1 and V is TRBV5-5; 7 bases are shared with TRBD1. V trimming: 0 bases; J trimming: 6 bases; junction bases outside the gene matches: 9. The CDR3 loop spans 16 amino acids. Germline CDR1 and CDR2: SGHKS and YYEKEE (reference sequence). CDR3 in DNA: TGTGCCAGCAGCTTGGCCGGGACCACAGGGGTCAATGAGCAGTTCTTC. Translating it yields CASSLAGTTGVNEQFF.

The V call is TRBV29-1, the J call TRBJ2-3; 11 positions agree with TRBD1. Germline V CDR1 and CDR2: SQVTM, ANQGSEA. CDR3 length: 14 amino acids. V shed 3 bases, J shed 4 bases, and the junction held 3 bases outside the gene matches. The CDR3: CSVEGDRGADTQYF. CDR3 nucleotides: TGCAGCGTTGAGGGGGACAGGGGGGCAGATACGCAGTATTTT.

The chain is built from TRBV29-1 and TRBJ1-1, with 8 bases identical to TRBD1. V shed 7 bases, J shed 5 bases, and the junction held 9 bases outside the gene matches. Germline loops: CDR1 SQVTM, CDR2 ANQGSEA. This CDR3 contains 13 residues. The CDR3, as DNA: TGCAGCGGACGTACAGGGGGATCTACTGAAGCTTTCTTT. This gives the protein CSGRTGGSTEAFF.

The V call is TRBV19, the J call TRBJ1-6; no reliable D call. Germline loops: CDR1 LNHDA, CDR2 SQIVND (reference sequence). Trimming shortened V by 7 bases and J by 1 base, and 8 bases separated the two germline ends. This CDR3 comprises 14 residues. The CDR3 loop reads CASKEGSYNSPLHF. Here the CDR3 DNA reads TGTGCCAGTAAGGAGGGTTCCTATAATTCACCCCTCCACTTT.

The chain carries TRBV7-8 and TRBJ2-5; 7 nucleotides line up with TRBD1. V gave up 6 bases and J gave up 5 bases; unmatched junction bases: 15. Germline V gene sequence: CDR1 SGHVS, CDR2 FQNEAQ. The CDR3 runs to 16 residues. The CDR3 nucleotides are TGTGCCAGCAGTCCACCCTACCGACAGGGTGGGGAGACCCAGTACTTC. Translating it yields CASSPPYRQGGETQYF. Variable domain in full (rest from reference TRBV7-8 and TRBJ2-5): GAGVSQSPRYKVAKRGQDVALRCDPISGHVSLFWYQQALGQGPEFLTYFQNEAQLDKSGLPSDRFFAERPEGSVSTLKIQRTQQEDSAVYLCASSPPYRQGGETQYFGPGTRLLVL.

This rearrangement joins TRBV6-1 to TRBJ1-3; the D gene is possibly TRBD1 (5 bases). Germline values: CDR1 MNHNS, CDR2 SASEGT. The CDR3 length is 17 residues. V lost 3 bases and J lost 0, with 15 bases in between. This CDR3 is CASSEIGTVSSGNTIYF. The CDR3 coding sequence is TGTGCCAGCAGTGAGATAGGGACTGTAAGCTCTGGAAACACCATATATTTT.

This chain uses TRBV7-9 with TRBJ2-1, with D possibly TRBD2 on 6 matching bases. V dropped 6 bases and J dropped 5 bases, with 17 bases sitting between them. The CDR3 totals 15 residues. Germline V gene sequence: CDR1 SEHNR, CDR2 FQNEAQ (reference sequence). The CDR3 sequence is CASRHPGLGDNEQFF. CDR3 bases: TGTGCCAGCAGACACCCGGGACTGGGGGACAATGAGCAGTTCTTC.

CDR3 sequence reads: CASSFGGEDNEQFF. The CDR3 bases are TGCGCCAGCAGCTTCGGCGGGGAAGACAATGAGCAGTTCTTC. The genes are TRBV5-1 and TRBJ2-1; tentatively, D is TRBD2 (6 bases). The V and J ends lost 2 bases and 5 bases respectively, with 11 bases between them. Germline CDR1 is SGHRS and CDR2 is YFSETQ. The CDR3 runs 14 residues.

The chain couples TRBV6-2 or TRBV6-3 to TRBJ1-4, with D tentatively TRBD1 (6 bases). The CDR3 spans 13 residues. Trimming took off 1 base at V and 8 bases at J, with 8 bases between the two ends. CDR1 is MNHEY, CDR2 SVGEGT, per germline. The CDR3 DNA is TGTGCCAGCAGTTACTTCGGACAGGAAAAACTGTTTTTT. This codes for CASSYFGQEKLFF.

This chain uses TRBV3-1 (or the pseudogene TRBV3-2) with TRBJ1-2, with D maybe TRBD1 (5 bases). The CDR3 totals 15 residues. Germline CDR1 LGHDT, CDR2 YNNKEL (reference sequence). Trimming removed 1 base at V and 2 bases at J, with 11 bases between. The CDR3 DNA sequence: TGTGCCAGCAGCCAAGTCCGGGGGGGGAACTATGGCTACACCTTC. Translated, it gives CASSQVRGGNYGYTF.